Sequencing of this TCR beta chain was carried out in a study of immune evolution from preneoplasia to lung adenocarcinoma (dated by TCRdb to the early 2020s). About the study as a whole: HLA loss of heterozygosity was found in approximately 7% of AIS, 15% of MIA and under 40% of ADC lesions, and in no AAH lesions. The study combined immune gene expression, TCR sequencing and multiplex immunofluorescence to profile immune contexture across lung adenocarcinoma precursors and invasive adenocarcinoma. Resected precursor lesions (AAH, AIS, MIA) and invasive adenocarcinomas were each compared against paired morphologically normal lung tissue. Sample size was determined by specimen availability and not by a prior power calculation. The immune data were integrated with whole exome sequencing and methylation data from the same cohort of nodules. In total, the cohort included roughly 49 patients with pulmonary nodules, all of whom underwent surgical resection. TCR sequencing data came from approximately 46 patients. The study reported that some 100 samples were used for TCR sequencing. POLYSOLVER was used to infer Class I HLA alleles from exome data, and LOHHLA was used to detect allele-specific HLA loss.

TCR beta CDR3 regions were sequenced from DNA using the immunoSEQ hsTCRbeta Kit. The study's own analysis went as follows. TCR sequencing data were analysed with the ImmunoSEQ Analyzer. T cell clonality was defined as 1 minus Pielou's evenness, as computed on productive rearrangements. The inverse Simpson index, applied to productive templates, was used to measure T cell diversity. T cell density was expressed as TCR beta template counts normalized to usable DNA, with usable DNA estimated by amplifying and sequencing housekeeping genes. Two-sided Kruskal-Wallis tests were used to compare TCR metrics across histologic stages. In its TCRdb copy, this immuneACCESS table keeps in-frame sequences only and misses some clones. Where compared with another copy, unresolved V genes explain less than half of these, and the others have no known cause. D and trimming were read from the DNA, whereas the V and J calls and clone size are those reported in that table. The table for this sample lists 9,500 to 10,000 clones; 80% of them were counted only once. Of the sample, about 4.9% falls within the top ten clones.

The patients had resection in Japan or China between 2014 and 2017. Histologic diagnosis of each case was confirmed independently by two lung cancer pathologists on H&E slides. Macro-dissection after pathologic assessment enriched premalignant or tumor cells for nucleic acid extraction. The AllPrep DNA/RNA FFPE Kit was used to isolate DNA from FFPE tissue. Details on this clone: Its antigen target is currently unknown. Per-base qualities were not stored, and no clone one base away is much larger.

The CDR3, from cysteine to phenylalanine, totals 15 residues. This entry keeps only the CDR3 DNA: 45 bases, framed from base 1. Compared with germline, V lacks 6 bases and J lacks 5 bases; bases without a gene match: 10. The CDR1 and CDR2 encoded by the germline V gene (reference sequence) are LNHDA and SQIVND. Results the study describes overall, beyond this receptor: The findings were based on association rather than direct causation, and larger cohorts with long-term follow-up and longitudinal biopsies were deemed needed. The highest T cell clonality was observed in KRAS-mutant nodules compared with EGFR-mutant or double wild-type lesions. Normal lung showed the highest clonality, whereas later-stage lesions appeared to have higher T cell density and diversity but lower clonality. All patients were from Japan and China, so applicability to Western populations was uncertain. Normal lung had the highest top T cell clone frequencies, and these frequencies appeared to fall progressively from AAH through AIS, MIA and invasive adenocarcinoma.

The sequence is built from TRBV19 and TRBJ2-5; TRBD1 agrees with 9 junctional bases. The sequenced material came from FFPE minimally invasive lung adenocarcinoma tissue. The sample's cell subset or site label, in plain terms: micro-invasive lung adenocarcinoma (MIA). This clonotype was obtained from a person between 65 and 80 years old with lung adenocarcinoma. Some clones in this sample may be carry-over from other donors' samples. The CDR3 in this case is CASSPGDRDPETQYF. The DNA reads as follows: TGTGCCAGTAGCCCGGGGGACAGGGATCCGGAGACCCAGTACTTC.